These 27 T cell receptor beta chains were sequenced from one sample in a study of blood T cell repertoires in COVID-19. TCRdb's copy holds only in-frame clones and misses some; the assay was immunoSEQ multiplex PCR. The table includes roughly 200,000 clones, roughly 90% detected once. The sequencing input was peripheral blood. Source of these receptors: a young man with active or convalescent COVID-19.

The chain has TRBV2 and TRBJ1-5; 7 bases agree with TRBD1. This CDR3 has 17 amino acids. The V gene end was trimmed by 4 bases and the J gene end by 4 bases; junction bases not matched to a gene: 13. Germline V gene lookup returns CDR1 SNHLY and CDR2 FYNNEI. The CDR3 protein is CASSGGTVGQGNQPQHF. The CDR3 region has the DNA TGTGCCAGCAGTGGAGGGACAGTCGGTCAAGGGAATCAGCCCCAGCATTTT.

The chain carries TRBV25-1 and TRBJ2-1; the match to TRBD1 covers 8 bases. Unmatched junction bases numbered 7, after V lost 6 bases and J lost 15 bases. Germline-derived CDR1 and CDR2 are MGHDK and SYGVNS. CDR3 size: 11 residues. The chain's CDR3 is CASSPNRGRFF. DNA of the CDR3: TGTGCCAGCAGCCCAAACAGGGGGAGGTTCTTC.

CDR3 residues: CATSRNPGRRGNDGYTF. The CDR3 DNA follows: TGTGCCACCAGCAGAAATCCAGGACGCAGGGGCAACGATGGCTACACCTTC. This chain uses TRBV15 with TRBJ1-2; TRBD1 is a possible D gene (6 bases). V shed 2 bases and J shed 6 bases, with 22 bases lying between them. In germline, CDR1 is LNHNV, CDR2 YYDKDF (reference sequence). The CDR3 runs to 17 residues. The whole variable domain, remainder taken from reference TRBV15 and TRBJ1-2, is DAMVIQNPRYQVTQFGKPVTLSCSQTLNHNVMYWYQQKSSQAPKLLFHYYDKDFNNEADTPDNFQSRRPNTSFCFLDIRSPGLGDTAMYLCATSRNPGRRGNDGYTFGSGTRLTVV.

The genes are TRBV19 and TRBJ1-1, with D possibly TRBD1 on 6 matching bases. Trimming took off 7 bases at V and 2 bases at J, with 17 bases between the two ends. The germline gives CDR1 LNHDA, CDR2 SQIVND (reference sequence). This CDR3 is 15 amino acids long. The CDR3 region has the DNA TGTGCCAGTATCCCGGGGGGGGCACCTAACACTGAAGCTTTCTTT. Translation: CASIPGGAPNTEAFF.

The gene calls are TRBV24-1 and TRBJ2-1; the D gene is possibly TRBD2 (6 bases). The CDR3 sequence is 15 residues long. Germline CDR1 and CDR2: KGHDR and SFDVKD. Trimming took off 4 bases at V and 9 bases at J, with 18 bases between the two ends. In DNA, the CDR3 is TGTGCCACCAGTGACGCGACTAGTATTGTCCGTGAGCAGTTCTTC. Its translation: CATSDATSIVREQFF.

The CDR3 is CASSDRVGTEAFF. The CDR3 bases are TGTGCCAGCAGCGACAGGGTAGGAACTGAAGCTTTCTTT. This rearrangement joins TRBV3-1 (or the pseudogene TRBV3-2) to TRBJ1-1; 7 bases match TRBD1. V shed 5 bases, J shed 5 bases, and the junction held 5 bases outside the gene matches. Germline CDR1 LGHDT, CDR2 YNNKEL (reference sequence). The CDR3 has 13 amino acids.

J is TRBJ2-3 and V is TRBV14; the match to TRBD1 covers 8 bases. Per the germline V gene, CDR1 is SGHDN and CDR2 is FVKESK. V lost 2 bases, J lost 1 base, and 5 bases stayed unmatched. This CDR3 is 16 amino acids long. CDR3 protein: CASSQKQGQGTDTQYF. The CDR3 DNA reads TGTGCCAGCAGCCAAAAACAGGGACAGGGCACAGATACGCAGTATTTT.

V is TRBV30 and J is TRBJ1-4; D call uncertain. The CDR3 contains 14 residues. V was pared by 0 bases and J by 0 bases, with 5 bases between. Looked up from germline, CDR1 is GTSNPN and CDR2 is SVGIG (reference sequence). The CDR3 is CAWSVPATNEKLFF. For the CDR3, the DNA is TGTGCCTGGAGTGTTCCAGCAACTAATGAAAAACTGTTTTTT.

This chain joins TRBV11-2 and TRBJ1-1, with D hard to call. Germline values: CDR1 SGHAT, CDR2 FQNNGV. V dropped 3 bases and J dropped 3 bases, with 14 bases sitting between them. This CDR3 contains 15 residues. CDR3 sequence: CASSFVPTSDTEAFF. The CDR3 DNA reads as TGTGCCAGCAGCTTCGTACCGACGAGCGACACTGAAGCTTTCTTT.

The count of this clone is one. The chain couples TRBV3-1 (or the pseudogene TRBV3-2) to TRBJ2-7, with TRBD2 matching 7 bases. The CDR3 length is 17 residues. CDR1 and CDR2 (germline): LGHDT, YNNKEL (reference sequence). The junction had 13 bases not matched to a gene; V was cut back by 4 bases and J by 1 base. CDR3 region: CASSRGGGAGVSYEQYF. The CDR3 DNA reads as TGTGCCAGCAGCCGCGGGGGTGGGGCGGGCGTATCCTACGAGCAGTACTTC.

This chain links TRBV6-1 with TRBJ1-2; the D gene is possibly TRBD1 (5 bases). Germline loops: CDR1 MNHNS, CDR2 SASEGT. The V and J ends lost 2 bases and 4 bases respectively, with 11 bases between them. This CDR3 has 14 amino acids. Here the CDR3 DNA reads TGTGCCAGCAGTGAATCCCACAGGCTCTATGGCTACACCTTC. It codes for CASSESHRLYGYTF.

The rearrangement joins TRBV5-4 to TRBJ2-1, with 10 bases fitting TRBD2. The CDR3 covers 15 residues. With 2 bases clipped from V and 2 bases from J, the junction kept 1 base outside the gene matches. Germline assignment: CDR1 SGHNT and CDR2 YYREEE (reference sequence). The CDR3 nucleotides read TGTGCCAGCAGCTTTAGCGGGGGGACCTACAATGAGCAGTTCTTC. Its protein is CASSFSGGTYNEQFF.

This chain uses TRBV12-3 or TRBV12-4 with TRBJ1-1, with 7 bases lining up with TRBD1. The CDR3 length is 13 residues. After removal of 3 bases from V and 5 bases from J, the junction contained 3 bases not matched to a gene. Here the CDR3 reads CASSFDRVTEAFF. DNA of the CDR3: TGTGCCAGCAGTTTTGACAGGGTGACTGAAGCTTTCTTT.

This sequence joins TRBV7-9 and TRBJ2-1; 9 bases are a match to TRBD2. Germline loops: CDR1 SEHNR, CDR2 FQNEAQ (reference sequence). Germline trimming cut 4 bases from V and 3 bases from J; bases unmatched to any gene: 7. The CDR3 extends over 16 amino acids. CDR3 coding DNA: TGTGCCAGCAGCTCGCGCCTAGCGGGGCTCTACAATGAGCAGTTCTTC. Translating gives CASSSRLAGLYNEQFF.

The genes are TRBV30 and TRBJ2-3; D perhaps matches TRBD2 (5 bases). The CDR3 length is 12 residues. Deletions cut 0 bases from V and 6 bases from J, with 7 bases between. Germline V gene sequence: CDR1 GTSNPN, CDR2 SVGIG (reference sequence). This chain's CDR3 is CAWSVGGDTQYF. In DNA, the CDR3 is TGTGCCTGGAGTGTCGGAGGCGATACGCAGTATTTT.

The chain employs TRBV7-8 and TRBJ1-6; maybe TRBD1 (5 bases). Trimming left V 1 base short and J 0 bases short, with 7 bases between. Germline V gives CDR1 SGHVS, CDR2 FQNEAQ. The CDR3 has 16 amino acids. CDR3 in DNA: TGTGCCAGCAGCTTAGGACAGAGCTCCTATAATTCACCCCTCCACTTT. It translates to CASSLGQSSYNSPLHF.

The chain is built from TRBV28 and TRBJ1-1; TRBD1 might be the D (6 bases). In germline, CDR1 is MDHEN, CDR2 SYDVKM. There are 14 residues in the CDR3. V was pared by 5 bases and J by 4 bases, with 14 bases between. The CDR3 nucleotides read TGTGCCAGCAGTGGAAACAGGGCGACCACTGAAGCTTTCTTT. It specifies CASSGNRATTEAFF.

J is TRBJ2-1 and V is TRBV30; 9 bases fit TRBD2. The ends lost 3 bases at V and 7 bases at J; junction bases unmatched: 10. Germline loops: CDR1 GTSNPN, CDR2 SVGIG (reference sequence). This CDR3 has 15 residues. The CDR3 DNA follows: TGTGCCTGGAGGGTGCCTAGCGGGATCTTTAATGAGCAGTTCTTC. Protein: CAWRVPSGIFNEQFF. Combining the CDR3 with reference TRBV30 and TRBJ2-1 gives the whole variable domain SQTIHQWPATLVQPVGSPLSLECTVEGTSNPNLYWYRQAAGRGLQLLFYSVGIGQISSEVPQNLSASRPQDRQFILSSKKLLLSDSGFYLCAWRVPSGIFNEQFFGPGTRLTVL.

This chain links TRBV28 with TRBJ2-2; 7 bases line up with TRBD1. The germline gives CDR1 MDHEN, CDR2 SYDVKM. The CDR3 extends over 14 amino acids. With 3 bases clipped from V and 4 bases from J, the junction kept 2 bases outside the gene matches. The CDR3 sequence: CASSFEGATGELFF. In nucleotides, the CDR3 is TGTGCCAGCAGTTTCGAGGGGGCCACCGGGGAGCTGTTTTTT.

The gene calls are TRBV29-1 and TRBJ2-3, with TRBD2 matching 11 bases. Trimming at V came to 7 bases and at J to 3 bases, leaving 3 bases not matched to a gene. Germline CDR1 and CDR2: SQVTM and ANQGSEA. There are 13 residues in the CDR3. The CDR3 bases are TGCAGCGCTAGCGGGGGGAGGACAGATACGCAGTATTTT. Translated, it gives CSASGGRTDTQYF.

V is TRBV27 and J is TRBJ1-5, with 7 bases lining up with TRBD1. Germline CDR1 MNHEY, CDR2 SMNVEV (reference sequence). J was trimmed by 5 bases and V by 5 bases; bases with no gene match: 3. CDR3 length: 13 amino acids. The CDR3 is CASSDRDDQPQHF. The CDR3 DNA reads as TGTGCCAGCAGTGACAGGGACGATCAGCCCCAGCATTTT.

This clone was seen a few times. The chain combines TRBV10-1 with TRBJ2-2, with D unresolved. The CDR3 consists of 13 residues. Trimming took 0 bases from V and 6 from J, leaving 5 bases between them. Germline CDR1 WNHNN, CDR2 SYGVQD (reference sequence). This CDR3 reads CASSESIAGELFF. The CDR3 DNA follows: TGCGCCAGCAGTGAGTCGATAGCCGGGGAGCTGTTTTTT.

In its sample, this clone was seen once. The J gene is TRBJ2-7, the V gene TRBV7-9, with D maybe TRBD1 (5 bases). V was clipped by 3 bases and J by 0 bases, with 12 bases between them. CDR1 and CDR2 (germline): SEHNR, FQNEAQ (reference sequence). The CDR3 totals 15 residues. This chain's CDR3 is CASSFATGYSYEQYF. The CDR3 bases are TGTGCCAGCAGCTTCGCCACAGGTTACTCCTACGAGCAGTACTTC. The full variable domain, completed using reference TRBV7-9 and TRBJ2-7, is DTGVSQNPRHKITKRGQNVTFRCDPISEHNRLYWYRQTLGQGPEFLTYFQNEAQLEKSRLLSDRFSAERPKGSFSTLEIQRTEQGDSAMYLCASSFATGYSYEQYFGPGTRLTVT.

CDR3 DNA: TGTGCCAGCAGTTACTCAGCGGGAGACACAGATACGCAGTATTTT. It yields the protein CASSYSAGDTDTQYF. The gene calls are TRBV6-2 or TRBV6-3 and TRBJ2-3; 8 nucleotides align to TRBD2. Unmatched junction bases numbered 1, after V lost 0 bases and J lost 2 bases. The CDR3 totals 15 residues. CDR1 is MNHEY and CDR2 is SVGEGT in the germline V gene.

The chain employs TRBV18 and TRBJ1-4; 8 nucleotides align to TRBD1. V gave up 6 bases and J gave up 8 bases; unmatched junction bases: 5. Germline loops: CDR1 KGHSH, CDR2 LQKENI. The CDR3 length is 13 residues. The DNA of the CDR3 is TGTGCCAGCTCCGGGACAGGAGGCGAAAAACTGTTTTTT. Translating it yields CASSGTGGEKLFF. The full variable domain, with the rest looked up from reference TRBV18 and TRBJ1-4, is NAGVMQNPRHLVRRRGQEARLRCSPMKGHSHVYWYRQLPEEGLKFMVYLQKENIIDESGMPKERFSAEFPKEGPSILRIQQVVRGDSAAYFCASSGTGGEKLFFGSGTQLSVL.

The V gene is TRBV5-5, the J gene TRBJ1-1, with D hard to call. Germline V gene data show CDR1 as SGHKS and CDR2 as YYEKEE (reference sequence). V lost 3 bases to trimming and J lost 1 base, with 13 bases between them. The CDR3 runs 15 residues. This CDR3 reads CASSSDIATNTEAFF. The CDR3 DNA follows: TGTGCCAGCAGCTCCGACATCGCCACGAACACTGAAGCTTTCTTT.

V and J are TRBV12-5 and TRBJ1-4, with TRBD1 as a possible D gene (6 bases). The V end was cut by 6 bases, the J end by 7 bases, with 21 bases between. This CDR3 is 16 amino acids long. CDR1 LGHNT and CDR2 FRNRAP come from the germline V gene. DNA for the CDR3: TGTGCTAGTGGGACCGGGACCAGGGGATATGGTGAAAAACTGTTTTTT. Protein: CASGTGTRGYGEKLFF.